These T cell receptor beta chains were read from a single sample in a study of shared clonotypes between healthy human individuals. Measured with immunoSEQ multiplex PCR; TCRdb has only the in-frame clones, and not every one. This sample carries more than 850,000 clones, about four fifths of them seen once, and the ten largest clones take under 0.6%. The sample consisted of memory CD4+ T cells from PBMCs. Receptors originate from a man between 18 and 29 years old in good health. Some clones in this sample may be carry-over from other donors' samples. Each CDR3 is given with its conserved first and last residue. Each record gives: clone size, D gene, V gene, J gene, CDR3 protein, CDR3 DNA. D genes are given only for firm matches. Part of the rows lack a size; the others show once, few, many or a class for expanded clones.

.	.	TRBV11-1	TRBJ2-1	CASSPGIHNEQFF	TGTGCCAGCAGCCCGGGGATTCACAATGAGCAGTTCTTC
once	.	TRBV20-1	TRBJ2-1	CSAPHGNEQFF	TGCAGTGCCCCCCACGGGAATGAGCAGTTCTTC
.	.	TRBV10-3	TRBJ1-2	CALRQENYGYTF	TGTGCCCTCAGACAGGAGAACTATGGCTACACCTTC
.	.	TRBV28	TRBJ1-2	CASRETAYGYTF	TGTGCCAGCAGAGAGACAGCCTATGGCTACACCTTC
.	.	TRBV5-1	TRBJ2-2	CASSLAGPGTGELFF	TGCGCCAGCAGCTTGGCAGGGCCGGGCACCGGGGAGCTGTTTTTT
.	.	TRBV5-6	TRBJ2-5	CASSLVGAGGGGFSKTQYF	TGTGCCAGCAGCTTGGTTGGTGCCGGCGGGGGCGGGTTCTCAAAGACCCAGTACTTC
.	TRBD1	TRBV6-6	TRBJ1-4	CASKGQPNEKLFF	TGTGCCAGCAAGGGACAGCCAAATGAAAAACTGTTTTTT
.	.	TRBV6-4	TRBJ2-1	CASSVGPGAYNEQFF	TGTGCCAGCAGTGTAGGCCCGGGGGCCTACAATGAGCAGTTCTTC
few	.	TRBV7-9	TRBJ1-1	CASGSRDGEAFF	TGTGCCAGCGGCTCTAGGGACGGTGAAGCTTTCTTT
.	TRBD1	TRBV27	TRBJ1-5	CASSPTGDRRNQPQHF	TGTGCCAGCAGCCCCACAGGGGATAGGCGCAATCAGCCCCAGCATTTT
.	.	TRBV18	TRBJ2-7	CASSTGFGGGAGNNGPSSYEQYF	TGTGCCAGCTCAACAGGCTTCGGAGGGGGCGCGGGAAACAATGGACCGAGCTCCTACGAGCAGTACTTC
few	TRBD2	TRBV5-1	TRBJ2-3	CASSPWASGAQEGTDTQYF	TGCGCCAGCAGCCCATGGGCTAGCGGGGCCCAAGAGGGTACAGATACGCAGTATTTT
.	.	TRBV7-9	TRBJ1-6	CASSLVSNSPLHF	TGTGCCAGCAGCTTAGTCTCAAATTCACCCCTCCACTTT
.	.	TRBV11-1	TRBJ1-2	CASSPTSGANYGYTF	TGTGCCAGCAGCCCCACTTCTGGAGCTAACTATGGCTACACCTTC
.	.	TRBV25-1	TRBJ1-1	CASKVGRVEKAEAFF	TGTGCCAGCAAGGTGGGCAGGGTGGAGAAGGCTGAAGCTTTCTTT
.	.	TRBV2	TRBJ2-3	CASSEVWRDTQYF	TGTGCCAGCAGTGAAGTGTGGAGAGATACGCAGTATTTT
.	TRBD2	TRBV30	TRBJ2-1	CAWTGLGWSEQFF	TGTGCCTGGACTGGACTAGGTTGGAGTGAGCAGTTCTTC
.	TRBD1	TRBV28	TRBJ1-1	CASSLSQDRDNTEAFF	TGTGCCAGCAGTTTATCCCAGGACAGGGATAACACTGAAGCTTTCTTT
once	.	TRBV4-3	TRBJ1-6	CASSQAPRGVNSPLHF	TGCGCCAGCAGCCAAGCTCCGCGGGGGGTTAATTCACCCCTCCACTTT
.	TRBD1	TRBV10-3	TRBJ1-1	CAISDSAGTVNTEAFF	TGTGCCATCAGTGACAGTGCCGGGACAGTGAACACTGAAGCTTTCTTT
.	TRBD1	TRBV5-1	TRBJ2-6	CASSGTGASGANVLTF	TGCGCCAGCAGCGGGACAGGGGCGTCTGGGGCCAACGTCCTGACTTTC
once	.	TRBV19	TRBJ1-2	CASGDRANYGYTF	TGTGCCAGTGGAGACAGAGCTAACTATGGCTACACCTTC
.	.	TRBV29-1	TRBJ1-1	CSVEEEYMNTEAFF	TGCAGCGTTGAAGAGGAGTACATGAACACTGAAGCTTTCTTT
.	.	TRBV30	TRBJ2-7	CAWNNDNQRQYF	TGTGCCTGGAATAATGATAATCAGAGACAGTACTTC
.	.	TRBV15	TRBJ2-7	CATSSMEGAGEQYF	TGTGCCACCAGCAGCATGGAGGGGGCCGGCGAGCAGTACTTC
.	TRBD2	TRBV30	TRBJ2-2	CAFTPGGSSDTGELFF	TGTGCCTTCACGCCCGGCGGGAGTTCAGATACCGGGGAGCTGTTTTTT
.	.	TRBV5-1	TRBJ1-2	CASSRDAVTESYGYTF	TGCGCCAGCAGTCGCGATGCTGTGACGGAAAGTTATGGCTACACCTTC
once	TRBD1	TRBV15	TRBJ2-7	CATSRAGDRVGEQYF	TGTGCCACCAGCAGAGCTGGGGACAGGGTTGGCGAGCAGTACTTC
.	.	TRBV7-3	TRBJ2-6	CASSLGTRSGANVLTF	TGTGCCAGCAGCTTAGGGACCCGATCTGGGGCCAACGTCCTGACTTTC
few	.	TRBV7-3	TRBJ1-1	CASSLIAFTEAFF	TGTGCCAGCAGCTTAATCGCCTTCACTGAAGCTTTCTTT
few	.	TRBV19	TRBJ2-1	CASSSRGSASYNEQFF	TGTGCCAGTAGTTCACGGGGATCCGCCTCCTACAATGAGCAGTTCTTC
.	.	TRBV6-1	TRBJ1-2	CASSARGSQAAGYTF	TGTGCCAGCAGCGCACGGGGGTCCCAGGCTGCTGGCTACACCTTC
once	TRBD1	TRBV20-1	TRBJ1-1	CRPGTGTEAFF	TGCAGGCCCGGGACAGGCACTGAAGCTTTCTTT
.	.	TRBV5-1	TRBJ1-1	CASSLTGSGTEAFF	TGCGCCAGCAGCTTGACAGGGAGTGGGACTGAAGCTTTCTTT
.	TRBD2	TRBV6-1	TRBJ2-7	CASSEGLADIYEQYF	TGTGCCAGCAGTGAAGGACTAGCGGATATCTACGAGCAGTACTTC
.	.	TRBV7-9	TRBJ2-7	CASSLGGVGEQYF	TGTGCCAGCAGCCTTGGCGGAGTAGGAGAGCAGTACTTC
.	TRBD2	TRBV5-1	TRBJ2-7	CASSPGTSGSFEQYF	TGCGCCAGCAGCCCCGGGACTAGCGGGAGTTTCGAGCAGTACTTC
.	TRBD1	TRBV7-2	TRBJ1-5	CASSSGQGNQPQHF	TGTGCCAGCAGCTCCGGACAGGGCAATCAGCCCCAGCATTTT
.	.	TRBV5-1	TRBJ2-5	CASSLGVWQLQETQYF	TGCGCCAGCAGCTTGGGGGTATGGCAACTGCAAGAGACCCAGTACTTC
.	.	TRBV20-1	TRBJ2-5	CSFEGVETQYF	TGCAGCTTCGAGGGAGTGGAGACCCAGTACTTC
.	.	TRBV2	TRBJ1-5	CASTRGDIDQPQHF	TGTGCCAGCACCCGAGGGGATATCGATCAGCCCCAGCATTTT
.	.	TRBV5-1	TRBJ1-2	CASSQGTDYGYTF	TGCGCCAGCAGCCAGGGGACGGACTATGGCTACACCTTC
.	TRBD2	TRBV5-1	TRBJ2-7	CASSSGLAGYEQYF	TGCGCCAGCAGCTCGGGACTAGCGGGGTACGAGCAGTACTTC
.	.	TRBV5-4	TRBJ2-2	CASSPLSTGLGGELFF	TGTGCCAGCAGCCCCCTTTCAACAGGGTTAGGCGGGGAGCTGTTTTTT
once	TRBD1	TRBV9	TRBJ2-2	CASSVGRTGRMAGELFF	TGTGCCAGCAGCGTAGGAAGGACAGGGAGGATGGCCGGGGAGCTGTTTTTT
once	.	TRBV20-1	TRBJ2-1	CSATKGTEQFF	TGCAGTGCTACCAAGGGGACTGAGCAGTTCTTC
once	TRBD1	TRBV4-2	TRBJ2-7	CASSQVDRGRGEQYF	TGTGCCAGCAGCCAAGTCGACAGGGGGAGAGGCGAGCAGTACTTC
once	.	TRBV7-9	TRBJ2-7	CASSLGVYEQYF	TGTGCCAGCAGCTTAGGGGTCTACGAGCAGTACTTC
.	.	TRBV28	TRBJ2-5	CASSPSGVQETQYF	TGTGCCAGCAGTCCTAGTGGGGTGCAAGAGACCCAGTACTTC
.	.	TRBV13	TRBJ2-7	CASSLRRSSYEQYF	TGTGCCAGCAGCTTACGGAGGAGCTCCTACGAGCAGTACTTC
.	TRBD2	TRBV5-1	TRBJ2-5	CASSLTGGETQYF	TGCGCCAGCAGCTTGACGGGGGGAGAGACCCAGTACTTC
.	.	TRBV28	TRBJ2-5	CASSLGGVGGKETQYF	TGTGCCAGCAGTTTAGGAGGCGTGGGAGGTAAAGAGACCCAGTACTTC
.	.	TRBV2	TRBJ1-4	CASSGQGRATNEKLFF	TGTGCCAGCAGTGGGCAGGGACGTGCAACTAATGAAAAACTGTTTTTT
.	.	TRBV7-2	TRBJ1-4	CASSVQGSRNEKLFF	TGTGCCAGCAGCGTCCAAGGGTCCCGTAATGAAAAACTGTTTTTT
.	.	TRBV9	TRBJ2-7	CASSVGGAARTPYEQYF	TGTGCCAGCAGCGTAGGAGGGGCAGCAAGGACTCCTTACGAGCAGTACTTC
.	TRBD2	TRBV19	TRBJ2-2	CASRLAGVAGELFF	TGTGCCAGTAGACTAGCGGGAGTGGCCGGGGAGCTGTTTTTT
.	TRBD1	TRBV28	TRBJ2-1	CASSFPGQGAYNEQFF	TGTGCCAGCAGTTTCCCCGGACAGGGGGCTTACAATGAGCAGTTCTTC
.	.	TRBV10-3	TRBJ1-2	CAISESGRADYGYTF	TGTGCCATCAGTGAGTCGGGAAGGGCTGACTATGGCTACACCTTC
once	.	TRBV9	TRBJ1-4	CASSEPMAVTNEKLFF	TGTGCCAGCAGCGAGCCTATGGCGGTTACTAATGAAAAACTGTTTTTT